Presented here are 13 T cell receptor beta chains from one specimen sequenced in a study of blood T cell repertoires in COVID-19. Measured with immunoSEQ multiplex PCR; TCRdb has only the in-frame clones, and not every one. Among 300,000 or so clones listed, over 75% were seen once. The specimen sequenced was PBMCs or T cells enriched from blood (not recorded which). These receptor sequences come from a young woman who had recovered from COVID-19.

This rearrangement joins TRBV5-1 to TRBJ1-1; D is perhaps TRBD1 (5 bases). The CDR3 runs to 14 residues. Trimming cost V 4 bases and J 11 bases, with 21 bases left between them. Germline V CDR1 and CDR2: SGHRS, YFSETQ. CDR3 nucleotide sequence: TGCGCCAGCAGCCCTGACCAGGGCGGAAGGTGGGCTTTCTTT. Its translation: CASSPDQGGRWAFF.

CDR3: CASSEQGAYNEQFF. CDR3 DNA: TGCGCCAGCAGTGAACAGGGGGCGTACAATGAGCAGTTCTTC. This chain connects TRBV10-2 to TRBJ2-1, with 9 nucleotides matching TRBD1. Germline loops: CDR1 WSHSY, CDR2 SAAADI. The CDR3 consists of 14 residues. V trimming: 3 bases; J trimming: 4 bases; junction bases outside the gene matches: 1.

The chain uses TRBV5-4 and TRBJ2-5; the D is unclear. This CDR3 region has 16 residues. Germline V lookup: CDR1 SGHNT, CDR2 YYREEE (reference sequence). Trimming pared 3 bases from V and 2 bases from J, leaving 17 bases between. CDR3 region: CASSSQMLTMQETQYF. The CDR3 DNA sequence: TGTGCCAGCAGCTCCCAGATGCTTACGATGCAAGAGACCCAGTACTTC. Full variable domain (missing parts from reference TRBV5-4 and TRBJ2-5): ETGVTQSPTHLIKTRGQQVTLRCSSQSGHNTVSWYQQALGQGPQFIFQYYREEENGRGNFPPRFSGLQFPNYSSELNVNALELDDSALYLCASSSQMLTMQETQYFGPGTRLLVL.

This clone was recorded once. The chain is built from TRBV3-1 (or the pseudogene TRBV3-2) and TRBJ1-6; 7 positions agree with TRBD1. The germline CDR1 and CDR2 sequences are LGHDT and YNNKEL (reference sequence). This CDR3 contains 15 residues. V shed 3 bases, J shed 7 bases, and the junction held 6 bases outside the gene matches. CDR3 DNA sequence: TGTGCCAGCAGCCAGCAGACAGGGCTGAATTCACCCCTCCACTTT. This codes for CASSQQTGLNSPLHF.

The V and J genes are TRBV9 and TRBJ1-4; 7 bases are shared with TRBD1. V shed 3 bases and J 12 bases; nucleotides not matched to a gene: 8. From germline, CDR1 is SGDLS and CDR2 YYNGEE. CDR3 length: 13 residues. CDR3 DNA sequence: TGTGCCAGCAGCGGCCCTCCCAGGGGGGAACTGTTTTTT. Translating it yields CASSGPPRGELFF.

This chain uses TRBV6-4 with TRBJ1-2, with TRBD1 as a possible D gene (5 bases). Germline V CDR1 and CDR2: MRHNA, SNTAGT. With 0 bases removed from V and 7 bases from J, the gap between germline ends came to 12 bases. This CDR3 spans 14 amino acids. This CDR3 reads CASSDSPRQGGYTF. As DNA, the CDR3 is TGTGCCAGCAGTGACTCGCCACGCCAGGGTGGCTACACCTTC.

The chain has TRBV10-2 and TRBJ1-1, with 7 nucleotides matching TRBD1. Germline trimming cut 4 bases from V and 0 bases from J; bases unmatched to any gene: 8. CDR3 size: 16 residues. CDR1 and CDR2 from the germline V gene are WSHSY and SAAADI. The chain's CDR3 is CASSGSEQGMNTEAFF. The CDR3, as DNA: TGCGCCAGCAGTGGGTCGGAACAGGGGATGAACACTGAAGCTTTCTTT.

The gene calls are TRBV2 and TRBJ2-5, with 7 bases aligning to TRBD2. CDR1 is SNHLY, CDR2 FYNNEI, per germline. Trimming at V came to 7 bases and at J to 3 bases, leaving 8 bases not matched to a gene. CDR3 size: 14 residues. The CDR3: CASTPGLAEETQYF. The CDR3 DNA is TGTGCCAGCACCCCGGGGCTAGCGGAAGAGACCCAGTACTTC.

The rearrangement links TRBV5-1 to TRBJ2-7; 9 nucleotides agree with TRBD1. Losses at the gene ends were 4 bases for V and 2 bases for J; bases not matched to a gene: 4. CDR1 and CDR2 from the germline V gene are SGHRS and YFSETQ. The CDR3 totals 14 residues. In DNA form, the CDR3 reads TGCGCCAGCAGCGCGGGGACAGGGACCTACGAGCAGTACTTC. It encodes CASSAGTGTYEQYF.

In this sample, this clone turned up once. The V call is TRBV7-8, the J call TRBJ2-1, with 9 bases lining up with TRBD2. Germline V lookup: CDR1 SGHVS, CDR2 FQNEAQ. V was clipped by 1 base and J by 5 bases; unmatched bases: 3. This CDR3 has 15 residues. This CDR3 is CASSLGRGGNNEQFF. The CDR3 DNA sequence: TGTGCCAGCAGCTTAGGGCGGGGGGGCAACAATGAGCAGTTCTTC. Using reference TRBV7-8 and TRBJ2-1 for the parts outside the CDR3, the full variable domain is GAGVSQSPRYKVAKRGQDVALRCDPISGHVSLFWYQQALGQGPEFLTYFQNEAQLDKSGLPSDRFFAERPEGSVSTLKIQRTQQEDSAVYLCASSLGRGGNNEQFFGPGTRLTVL.

The CDR3 DNA is TGTGCCAGCAGCCAAGATTGGACAGGGAGATCACCCCTCCACTTT. Protein: CASSQDWTGRSPLHF. The chain has TRBV14 and TRBJ1-6, with TRBD1 identical over 8 bases. This CDR3 spans 15 amino acids. V was clipped by 0 bases and J by 10 bases; unmatched bases: 5. CDR1 SGHDN and CDR2 FVKESK come from the germline V gene.

The rearrangement joins TRBV6-1 to TRBJ2-3; D is possibly TRBD2 (5 bases). Germline V CDR1 and CDR2: MNHNS, SASEGT. CDR3 length: 16 residues. V lost 0 bases, J lost 6 bases, and 16 bases lay in between. This CDR3 reads CASSEARWTAGDTQYF. In DNA form, the CDR3 reads TGTGCCAGCAGTGAAGCGCGATGGACCGCGGGTGATACGCAGTATTTT.

Only a few counts were recorded for this clone. The rearrangement joins TRBV27 to TRBJ2-5; TRBD2 aligns across 13 bases. Germline V gene data show CDR1 as MNHEY and CDR2 as SMNVEV (reference sequence). V shed 5 bases, J shed 14 bases, and the junction held 8 bases outside the gene matches. CDR3 length: 13 residues. The CDR3 region has the DNA TGTGCCAGCAGTCCCGGACTAGCGGGGGCCCCATACTTC. Protein product: CASSPGLAGAPYF.